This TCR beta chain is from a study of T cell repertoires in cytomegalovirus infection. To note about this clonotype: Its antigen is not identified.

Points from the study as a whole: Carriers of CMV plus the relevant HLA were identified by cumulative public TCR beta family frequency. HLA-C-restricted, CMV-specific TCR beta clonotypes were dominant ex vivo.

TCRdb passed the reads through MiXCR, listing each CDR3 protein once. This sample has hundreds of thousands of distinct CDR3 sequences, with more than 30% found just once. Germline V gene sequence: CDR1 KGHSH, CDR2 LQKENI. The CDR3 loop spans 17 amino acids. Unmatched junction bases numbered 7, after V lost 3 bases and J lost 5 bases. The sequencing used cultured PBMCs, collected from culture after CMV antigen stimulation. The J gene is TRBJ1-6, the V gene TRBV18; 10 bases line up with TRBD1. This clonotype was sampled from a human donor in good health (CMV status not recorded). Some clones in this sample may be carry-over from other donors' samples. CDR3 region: CASSPPTGQGNNSPLHF. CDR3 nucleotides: TGTGCCAGCTCACCGCCAACGGGACAGGGGAATAATTCACCCCTCCACTTT. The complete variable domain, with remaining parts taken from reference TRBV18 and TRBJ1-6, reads NAGVMQNPRHLVRRRGQEARLRCSPMKGHSHVYWYRQLPEEGLKFMVYLQKENIIDESGMPKERFSAEFPKEGPSILRIQQVVRGDSAAYFCASSPPTGQGNNSPLHFGNGTRLTVT.